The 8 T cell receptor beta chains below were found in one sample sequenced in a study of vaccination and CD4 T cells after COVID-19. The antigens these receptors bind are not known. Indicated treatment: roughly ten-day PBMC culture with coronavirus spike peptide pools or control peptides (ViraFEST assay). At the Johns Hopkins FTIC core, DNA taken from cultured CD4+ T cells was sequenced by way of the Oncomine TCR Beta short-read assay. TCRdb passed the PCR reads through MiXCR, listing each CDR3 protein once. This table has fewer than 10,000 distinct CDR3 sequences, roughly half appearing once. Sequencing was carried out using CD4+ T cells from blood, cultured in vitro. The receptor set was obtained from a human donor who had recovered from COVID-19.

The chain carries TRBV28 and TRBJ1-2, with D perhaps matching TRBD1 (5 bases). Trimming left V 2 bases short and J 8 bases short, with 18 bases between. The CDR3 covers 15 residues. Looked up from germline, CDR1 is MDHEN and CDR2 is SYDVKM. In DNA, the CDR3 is TGTGCCAGCAGTTTACCCGTTCGGGGGGAAGTCGGCTACACCTTC. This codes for CASSLPVRGEVGYTF.

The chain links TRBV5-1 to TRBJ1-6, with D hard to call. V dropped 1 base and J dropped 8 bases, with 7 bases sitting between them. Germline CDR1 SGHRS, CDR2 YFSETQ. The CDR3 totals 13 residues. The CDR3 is CASSLKIDSPLHF. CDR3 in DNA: TGCGCCAGCAGCTTGAAAATCGATTCACCCCTCCACTTT.

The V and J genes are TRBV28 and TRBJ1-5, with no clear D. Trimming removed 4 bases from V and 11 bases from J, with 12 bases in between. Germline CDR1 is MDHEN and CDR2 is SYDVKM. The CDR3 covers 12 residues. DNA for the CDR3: TGTGCCAGCAGTTCAGCGGGCATGACCCAGCATTTT. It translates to CASSSAGMTQHF.

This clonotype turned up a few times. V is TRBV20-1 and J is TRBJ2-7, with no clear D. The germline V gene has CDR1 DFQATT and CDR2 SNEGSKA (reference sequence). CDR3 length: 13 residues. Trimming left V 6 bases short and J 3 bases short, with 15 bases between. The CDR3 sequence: CSAQKPPSYEQYF. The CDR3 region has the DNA TGCAGTGCCCAGAAACCCCCGAGCTACGAGCAGTACTTC.

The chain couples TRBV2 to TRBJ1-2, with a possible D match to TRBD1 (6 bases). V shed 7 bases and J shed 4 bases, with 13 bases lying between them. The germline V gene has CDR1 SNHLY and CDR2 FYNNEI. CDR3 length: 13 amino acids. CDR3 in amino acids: CASTGGLTYGYTF. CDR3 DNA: TGTGCCAGCACGGGGGGCCTTACCTATGGCTACACCTTC.

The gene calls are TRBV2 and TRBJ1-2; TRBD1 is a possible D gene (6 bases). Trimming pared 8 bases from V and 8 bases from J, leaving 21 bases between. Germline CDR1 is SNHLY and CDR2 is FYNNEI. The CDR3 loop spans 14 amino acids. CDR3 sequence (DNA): TGTGCCAGCGAATGGGAACAGGGTTACGGAGGCTACACCTTC. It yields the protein CASEWEQGYGGYTF.

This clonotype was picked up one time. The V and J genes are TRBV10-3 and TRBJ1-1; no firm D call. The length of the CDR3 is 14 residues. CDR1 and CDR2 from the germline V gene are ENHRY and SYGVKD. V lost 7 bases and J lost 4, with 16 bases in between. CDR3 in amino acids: CAIKGRGEGTEAFF. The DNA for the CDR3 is TGTGCCATCAAGGGTCGGGGAGAGGGCACTGAAGCTTTCTTT.

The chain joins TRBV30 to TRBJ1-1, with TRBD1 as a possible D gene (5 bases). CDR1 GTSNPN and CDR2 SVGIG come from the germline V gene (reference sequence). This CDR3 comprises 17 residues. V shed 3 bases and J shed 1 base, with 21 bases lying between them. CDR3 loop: CAWRRGRSGQWNTEAFF. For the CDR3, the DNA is TGTGCCTGGAGGAGGGGCAGGTCAGGACAATGGAACACTGAAGCTTTCTTT.